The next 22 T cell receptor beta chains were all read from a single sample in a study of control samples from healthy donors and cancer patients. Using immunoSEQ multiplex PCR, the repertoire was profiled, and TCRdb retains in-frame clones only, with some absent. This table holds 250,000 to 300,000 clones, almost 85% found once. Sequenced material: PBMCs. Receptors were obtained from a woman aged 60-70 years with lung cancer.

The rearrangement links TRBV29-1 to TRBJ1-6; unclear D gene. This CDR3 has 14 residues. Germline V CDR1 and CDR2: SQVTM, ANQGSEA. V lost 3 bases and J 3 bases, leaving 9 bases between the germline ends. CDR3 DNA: TGCAGCGTTGACGCAGAGTACTATAATTCACCCCTCCACTTT. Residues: CSVDAEYYNSPLHF.

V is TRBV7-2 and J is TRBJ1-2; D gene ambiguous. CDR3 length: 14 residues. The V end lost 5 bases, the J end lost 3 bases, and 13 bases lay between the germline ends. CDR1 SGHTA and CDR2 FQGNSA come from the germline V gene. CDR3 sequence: CASSPRRGDYGYTF. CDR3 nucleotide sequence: TGTGCCAGCAGCCCCCGACGCGGTGACTATGGCTACACCTTC.

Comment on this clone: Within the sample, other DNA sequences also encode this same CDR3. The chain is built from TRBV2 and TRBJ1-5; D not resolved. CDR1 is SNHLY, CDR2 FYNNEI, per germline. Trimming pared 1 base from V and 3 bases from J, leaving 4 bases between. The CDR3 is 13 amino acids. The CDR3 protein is CASSEEVNQPQHF. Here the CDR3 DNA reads TGTGCCAGCAGTGAAGAAGTCAATCAGCCCCAGCATTTT. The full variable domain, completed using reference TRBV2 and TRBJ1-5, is EPEVTQTPSHQVTQMGQEVILRCVPISNHLYFYWYRQILGQKVEFLVSFYNNEISEKSEIFDDQFSVERPDGSNFTLKIRSTKLEDSAMYFCASSEEVNQPQHFGDGTRLSIL.

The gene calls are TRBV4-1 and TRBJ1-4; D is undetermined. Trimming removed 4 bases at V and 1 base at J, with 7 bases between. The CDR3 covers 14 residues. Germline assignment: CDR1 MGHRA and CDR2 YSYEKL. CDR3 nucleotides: TGCGCCAGCAGCCGTAGCATAACTAATGAAAAACTGTTTTTT. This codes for CASSRSITNEKLFF.

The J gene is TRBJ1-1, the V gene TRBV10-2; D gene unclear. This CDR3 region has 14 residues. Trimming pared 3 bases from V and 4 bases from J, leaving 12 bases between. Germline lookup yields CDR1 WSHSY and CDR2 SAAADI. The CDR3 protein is CASSDRPAGTEAFF. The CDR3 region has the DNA TGCGCCAGCAGTGACCGACCCGCAGGCACTGAAGCTTTCTTT.

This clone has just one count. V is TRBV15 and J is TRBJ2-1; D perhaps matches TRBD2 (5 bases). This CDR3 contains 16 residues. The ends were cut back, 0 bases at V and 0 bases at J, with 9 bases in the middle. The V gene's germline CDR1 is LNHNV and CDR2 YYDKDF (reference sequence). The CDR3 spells CATSRDPSSSYNEQFF. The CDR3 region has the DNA TGTGCCACCAGCAGAGACCCTAGCAGCTCCTACAATGAGCAGTTCTTC.

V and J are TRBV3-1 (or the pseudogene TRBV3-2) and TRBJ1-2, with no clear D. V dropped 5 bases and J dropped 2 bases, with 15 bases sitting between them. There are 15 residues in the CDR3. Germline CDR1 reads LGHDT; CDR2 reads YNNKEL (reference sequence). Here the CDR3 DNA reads TGTGCCAGCAGCGAAGTTCCGTATACGAACTATGGCTACACCTTC. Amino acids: CASSEVPYTNYGYTF.

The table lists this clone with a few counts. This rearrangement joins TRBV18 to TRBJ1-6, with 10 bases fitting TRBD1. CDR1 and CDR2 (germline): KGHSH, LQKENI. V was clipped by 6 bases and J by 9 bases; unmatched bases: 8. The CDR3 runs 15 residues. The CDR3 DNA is TGTGCCAGCTCGCCTGAGACAGGGGGCGGTTCACCCCTCCACTTT. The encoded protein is CASSPETGGGSPLHF.

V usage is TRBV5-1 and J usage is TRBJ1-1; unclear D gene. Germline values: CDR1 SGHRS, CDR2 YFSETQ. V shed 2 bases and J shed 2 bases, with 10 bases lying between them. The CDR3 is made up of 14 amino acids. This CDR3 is CASSFSHGNTEAFF. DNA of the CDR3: TGCGCCAGCAGCTTTTCCCACGGCAACACTGAAGCTTTCTTT.

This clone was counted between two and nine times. CDR3 DNA: TGCGCCAGCAGCCAGGGCTCCGGGACAGGTGAAAAAGCTTTCTTT. Translated, it gives CASSQGSGTGEKAFF. V usage is TRBV5-1 and J usage is TRBJ1-1; TRBD1 aligns across 8 bases. V trimming: 4 bases; J trimming: 9 bases; junction bases outside the gene matches: 14. Germline CDR1 is SGHRS and CDR2 is YFSETQ. This CDR3 has 15 residues.

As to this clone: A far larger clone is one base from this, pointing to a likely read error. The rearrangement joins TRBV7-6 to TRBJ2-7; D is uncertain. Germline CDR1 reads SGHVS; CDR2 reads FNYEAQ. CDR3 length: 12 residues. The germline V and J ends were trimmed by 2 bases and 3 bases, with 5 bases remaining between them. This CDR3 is CASSLQDYEQYF. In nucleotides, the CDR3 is TGTGCCAGCAGCTTACAGGACTACGAGCAGTACTTC.

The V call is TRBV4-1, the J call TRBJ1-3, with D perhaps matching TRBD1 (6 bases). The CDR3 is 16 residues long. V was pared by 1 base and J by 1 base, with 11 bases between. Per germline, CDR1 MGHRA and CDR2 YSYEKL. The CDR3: CASSQVNRVSGNTIYF. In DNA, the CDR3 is TGCGCCAGCAGCCAAGTTAACAGGGTGTCTGGAAACACCATATATTTT.

CDR3 nucleotides: TGTGCCTGGATAACAGGGTCCACTGGAAACACCATATATTTT. It translates to CAWITGSTGNTIYF. The chain recombines TRBV30 with TRBJ1-3, with D perhaps matching TRBD1 (6 bases). The CDR3 sequence is 14 residues long. Germline V gene lookup returns CDR1 GTSNPN and CDR2 SVGIG (reference sequence). Trimming took off 4 bases at V and 2 bases at J, with 12 bases between the two ends.

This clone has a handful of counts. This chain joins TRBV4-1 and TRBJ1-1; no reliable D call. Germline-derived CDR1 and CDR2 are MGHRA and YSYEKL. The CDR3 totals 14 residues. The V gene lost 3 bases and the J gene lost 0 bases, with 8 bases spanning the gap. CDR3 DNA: TGCGCCAGCAGCCATAACAGCATGAACACTGAAGCTTTCTTT. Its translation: CASSHNSMNTEAFF.

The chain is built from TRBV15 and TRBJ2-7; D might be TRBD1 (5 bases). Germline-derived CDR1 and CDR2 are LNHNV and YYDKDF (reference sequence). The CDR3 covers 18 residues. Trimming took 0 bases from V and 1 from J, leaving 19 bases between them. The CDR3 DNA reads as TGTGCCACCAGCAGAGATTGGCAGGGCGGATACCTATCCTACGAGCAGTACTTC. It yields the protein CATSRDWQGGYLSYEQYF.

CDR3 amino acids: CASSSPSLVSYEQYF. CDR3 DNA: TGTGCCAGCAGTTCCCCCTCCCTTGTGAGTTACGAGCAGTACTTC. The rearrangement uses TRBV28 and TRBJ2-7, with D hard to call. The germline CDR1 and CDR2 sequences are MDHEN and SYDVKM. V was shortened by 4 bases and J by 4 bases, with 17 bases between the two germline ends. This CDR3 is built from 15 residues.

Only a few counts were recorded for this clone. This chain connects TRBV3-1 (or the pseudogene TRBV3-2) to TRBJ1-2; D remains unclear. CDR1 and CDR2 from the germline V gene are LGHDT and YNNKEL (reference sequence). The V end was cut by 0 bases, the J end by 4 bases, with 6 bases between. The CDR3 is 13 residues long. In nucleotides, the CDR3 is TGTGCCAGCAGCCAAGAAGCGGGCTATGGCTACACCTTC. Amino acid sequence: CASSQEAGYGYTF.

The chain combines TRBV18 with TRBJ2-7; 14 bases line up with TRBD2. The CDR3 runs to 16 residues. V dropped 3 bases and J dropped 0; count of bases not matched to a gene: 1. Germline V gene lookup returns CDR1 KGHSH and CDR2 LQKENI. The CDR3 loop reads CASSPGLAGASYEQYF. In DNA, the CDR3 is TGTGCCAGCTCACCGGGACTAGCGGGGGCCTCCTACGAGCAGTACTTC.

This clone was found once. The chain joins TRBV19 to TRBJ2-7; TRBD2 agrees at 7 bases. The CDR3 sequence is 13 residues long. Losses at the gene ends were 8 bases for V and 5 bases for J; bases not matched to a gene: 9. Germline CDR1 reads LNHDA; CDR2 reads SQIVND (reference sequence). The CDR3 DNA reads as TGTGCCAGTGCTAAGACTAGCCGTCACGAGCAGTACTTC. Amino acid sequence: CASAKTSRHEQYF.

The CDR3, as DNA: TGTGCCAGCAGCGAACTAGCGGGAGGATTTAGTGAGCAGTTCTTC. It codes for CASSELAGGFSEQFF. J is TRBJ2-1 and V is TRBV9; 12 nucleotides match TRBD2. After removal of 3 bases from V and 9 bases from J, the junction contained 7 bases not matched to a gene. Germline lookup yields CDR1 SGDLS and CDR2 YYNGEE. CDR3 length: 15 amino acids.

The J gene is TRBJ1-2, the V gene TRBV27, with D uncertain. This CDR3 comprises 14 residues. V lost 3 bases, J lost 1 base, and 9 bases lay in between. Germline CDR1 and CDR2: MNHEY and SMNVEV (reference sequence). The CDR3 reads CASSFKAFNYGYTF. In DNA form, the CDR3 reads TGTGCCAGCAGTTTCAAGGCTTTTAACTATGGCTACACCTTC.

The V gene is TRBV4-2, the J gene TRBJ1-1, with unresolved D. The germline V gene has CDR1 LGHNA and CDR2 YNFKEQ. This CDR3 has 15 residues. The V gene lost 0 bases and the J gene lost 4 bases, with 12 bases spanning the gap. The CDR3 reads CASSQESGLLTEAFF. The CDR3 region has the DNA TGTGCCAGCAGCCAAGAATCAGGACTACTCACTGAAGCTTTCTTT.